This T cell receptor (beta chain) was sequenced during a study of OX40 agonist ivuxolimab in advanced cancers. Study-wide results and limits: Expanded clones tended on average to be more numerous among CD8+ T cells than CD4+.

Worth noting for this clone: What it binds is unknown.

TCRdb keeps only in-frame clones here, not all; method: immunoSEQ multiplex PCR. This sample carries 60,000 to 85,000 clones, roughly 88% of them seen once, and the ten largest clones take roughly 0.89%. Germline CDR1 reads SGHVS; CDR2 reads FQNEAQ. V lost 5 bases and J lost 4, with 14 bases in between. This CDR3 has 14 residues. This chain connects TRBV7-8 to TRBJ1-2, with TRBD1 as a possible D gene (5 bases). The receptor was derived from an adult with an advanced solid tumor such as melanoma, head and neck, liver or kidney cancer. The sample consisted of CD4+ or CD8+ T cells sorted from blood, taken in a trial of the OX40 agonist ivuxolimab. The CDR3 spells CASSPLGESYGYTF. The CDR3 region has the DNA TGTGCCAGCAGCCCCCTGGGGGAAAGCTATGGCTACACCTTC.